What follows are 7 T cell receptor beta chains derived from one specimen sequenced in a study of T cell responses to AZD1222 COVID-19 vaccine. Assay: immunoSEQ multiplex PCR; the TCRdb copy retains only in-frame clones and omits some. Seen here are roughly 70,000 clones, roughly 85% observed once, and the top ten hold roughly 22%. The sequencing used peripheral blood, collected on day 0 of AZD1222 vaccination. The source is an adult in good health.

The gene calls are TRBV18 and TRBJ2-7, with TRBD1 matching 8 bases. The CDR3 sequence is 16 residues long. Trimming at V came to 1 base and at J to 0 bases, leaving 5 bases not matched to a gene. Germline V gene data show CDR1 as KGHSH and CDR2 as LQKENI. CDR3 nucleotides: TGTGCCAGCTCACCACTCGGACAGGGTAACTCCTACGAGCAGTACTTC. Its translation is CASSPLGQGNSYEQYF. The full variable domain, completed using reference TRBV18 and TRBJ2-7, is NAGVMQNPRHLVRRRGQEARLRCSPMKGHSHVYWYRQLPEEGLKFMVYLQKENIIDESGMPKERFSAEFPKEGPSILRIQQVVRGDSAAYFCASSPLGQGNSYEQYFGPGTRLTVT.

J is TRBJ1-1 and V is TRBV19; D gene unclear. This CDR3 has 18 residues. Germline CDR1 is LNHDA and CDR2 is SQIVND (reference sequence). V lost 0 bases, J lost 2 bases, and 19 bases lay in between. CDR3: CASSIDLYGWPPNTEAFF. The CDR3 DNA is TGTGCCAGTAGTATAGATCTATATGGGTGGCCGCCCAACACTGAAGCTTTCTTT.

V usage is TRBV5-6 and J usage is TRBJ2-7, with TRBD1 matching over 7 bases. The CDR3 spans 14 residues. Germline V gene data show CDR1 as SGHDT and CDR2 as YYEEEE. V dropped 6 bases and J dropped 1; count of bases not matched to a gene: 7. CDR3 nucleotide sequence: TGTGCCAGCACCCTGACAGGGCCTTCCTACGAGCAGTACTTC. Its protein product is CASTLTGPSYEQYF.

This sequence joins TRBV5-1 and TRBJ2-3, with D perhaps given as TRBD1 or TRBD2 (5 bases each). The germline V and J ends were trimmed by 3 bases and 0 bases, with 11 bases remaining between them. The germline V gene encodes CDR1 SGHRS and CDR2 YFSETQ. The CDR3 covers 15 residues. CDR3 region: CASSYIGGSTDTQYF. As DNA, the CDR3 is TGCGCCAGCAGCTACATTGGGGGTAGCACAGATACGCAGTATTTT.

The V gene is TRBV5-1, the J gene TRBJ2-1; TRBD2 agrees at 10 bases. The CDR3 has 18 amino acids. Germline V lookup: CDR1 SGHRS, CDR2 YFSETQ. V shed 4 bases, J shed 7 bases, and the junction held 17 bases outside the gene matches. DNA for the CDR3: TGCGCCAGCAGCACCCCAGCGGGGGGGATGACATCGACGAATGAGCAGTTCTTC. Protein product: CASSTPAGGMTSTNEQFF.

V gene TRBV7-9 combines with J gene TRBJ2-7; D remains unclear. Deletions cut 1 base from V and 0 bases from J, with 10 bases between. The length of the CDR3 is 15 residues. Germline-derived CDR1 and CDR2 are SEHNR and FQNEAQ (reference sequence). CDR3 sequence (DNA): TGTGCCAGCAGCTTAGATAGCCCAAGCTCCTACGAGCAGTACTTC. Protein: CASSLDSPSSYEQYF.

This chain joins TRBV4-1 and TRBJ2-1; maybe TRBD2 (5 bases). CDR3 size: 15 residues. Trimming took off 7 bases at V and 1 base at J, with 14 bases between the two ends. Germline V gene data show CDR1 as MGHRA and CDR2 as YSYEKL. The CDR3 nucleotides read TGCGCCAGCAATTGGGGAGTCTTTTCCTACAATGAGCAGTTCTTC. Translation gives CASNWGVFSYNEQFF.